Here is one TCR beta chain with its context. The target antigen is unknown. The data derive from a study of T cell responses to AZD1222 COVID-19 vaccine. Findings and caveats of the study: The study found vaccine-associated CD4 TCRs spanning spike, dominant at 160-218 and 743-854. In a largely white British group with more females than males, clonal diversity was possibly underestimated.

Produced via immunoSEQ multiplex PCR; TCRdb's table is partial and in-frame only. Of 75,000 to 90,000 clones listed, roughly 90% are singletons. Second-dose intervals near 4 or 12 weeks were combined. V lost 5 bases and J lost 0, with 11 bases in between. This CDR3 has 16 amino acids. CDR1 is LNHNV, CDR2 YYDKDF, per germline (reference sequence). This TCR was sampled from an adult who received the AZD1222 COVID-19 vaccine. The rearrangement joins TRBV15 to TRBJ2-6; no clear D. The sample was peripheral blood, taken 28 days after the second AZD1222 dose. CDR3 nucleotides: TGTGCCACCAGCGAACGACCACACTCTGGGGCCAACGTCCTGACTTTC. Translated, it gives CATSERPHSGANVLTF.